This TCR beta chain came from a study of T cells in Graves' hyperthyroidism and ophthalmopathy. This clonotype was seen at least ten times. Its antigen is as yet unknown. Whole-study findings and limits: Most thyroid clonotypes that were expanded above 0.001 also turned up in blood. A model using 13 V-J features told ophthalmopathy apart from stable hyperthyroidism. Prediction of ophthalmopathy progression came a median around 6.5 months pre-onset.

Patients between 18 and 65 years old had hyperthyroidism, newly diagnosed and lasting under 2 months. The germline gives CDR1 MNHNS, CDR2 SASEGT. The V end lost 5 bases, the J end lost 2 bases, and 25 bases lay between the germline ends. The CDR3 is made up of 19 amino acids. The TCR beta CDR3 regions underwent amplification using RNA transcripts as the source. A set of HTBI primers served as the primers for a first-round RT-PCR of the TCR CDR3. In TCRdb, the multiplex PCR reads were re-called with MiXCR into one record per CDR3 protein. The sample records hundreds of thousands of distinct CDR3 sequences, approximately 14% being singletons.

The rearrangement joins TRBV6-1 to TRBJ2-1, with D possibly TRBD1 on 7 matching bases. The TCR was taken from a woman aged 18-29 years with Graves' hyperthyroidism. The sequenced sample consisted of blood. The CDR3 protein is CASSQTGIDLAFTYNEQFF. The DNA of the CDR3 is TGTGCCAGCAGTCAGACAGGGATAGACCTAGCGTTTACCTACAATGAGCAGTTCTTC.